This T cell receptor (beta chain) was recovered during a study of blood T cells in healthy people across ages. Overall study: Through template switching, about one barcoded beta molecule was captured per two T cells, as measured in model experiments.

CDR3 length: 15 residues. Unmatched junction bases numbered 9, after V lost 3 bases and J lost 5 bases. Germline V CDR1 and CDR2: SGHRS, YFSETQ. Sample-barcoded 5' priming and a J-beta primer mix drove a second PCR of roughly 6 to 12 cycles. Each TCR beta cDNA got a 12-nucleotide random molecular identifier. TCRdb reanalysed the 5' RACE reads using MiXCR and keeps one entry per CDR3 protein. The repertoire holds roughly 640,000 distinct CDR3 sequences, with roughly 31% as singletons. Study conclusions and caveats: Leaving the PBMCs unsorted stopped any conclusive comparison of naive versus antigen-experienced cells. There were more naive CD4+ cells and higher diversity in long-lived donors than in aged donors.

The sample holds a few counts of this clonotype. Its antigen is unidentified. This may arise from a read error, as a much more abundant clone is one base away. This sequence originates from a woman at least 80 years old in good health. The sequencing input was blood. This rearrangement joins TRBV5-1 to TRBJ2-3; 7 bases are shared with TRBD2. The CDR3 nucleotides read TGCGCCAGCAGCTGGGGGGGGACCCGGGGAGATACGCAGTATTTT. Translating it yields CASSWGGTRGDTQYF.